A selection of T cell receptor beta chains follows, all from one sample in a study of blood T cells in healthy people across ages. TCRdb reprocessed the 5' RACE reads with MiXCR, giving one entry per CDR3 protein. Of 1.2 million to 1.5 million distinct CDR3 sequences in the sample, 42% are singletons; the top ten hold 7.9%. Sequencing was performed on blood. Receptors were obtained from a young woman in good health. CDR3s include the opening cysteine and the closing phenylalanine or tryptophan. A D gene is named only where the DNA matches it firmly. Not every row has a clone size; where given, it reads once, few, many or a size class.

v_gene: TRBV19; abundance: .; d_gene: TRBD1; j_gene: TRBJ2-2; CDR3nt: TGTGCCAGTAGTTCCCGCGGACAGGGCTTCGGGGAGCTGTTTTTT; CDR3aa: CASSSRGQGFGELFF
v_gene: TRBV12-3/TRBV12-4; abundance: few; d_gene: TRBD1; j_gene: TRBJ2-1; CDR3nt: TGTGCCAGCAGTTTGGGGGACAGGGAGCAGTTCTTC; CDR3aa: CASSLGDREQFF
v_gene: TRBV24-1; abundance: .; d_gene: .; j_gene: TRBJ2-1; CDR3nt: TGTGCCACCAGTGATGGGACGGGGAACGCATACGATGAGCAGTTCTTC; CDR3aa: CATSDGTGNAYDEQFF
v_gene: TRBV29-1; abundance: .; d_gene: TRBD2; j_gene: TRBJ2-5; CDR3nt: TGCAGCGTTGAAGATTGGAGGCGGGGGGAGAGAGGGACCCAGTACTTC; CDR3aa: CSVEDWRRGERGTQYF
v_gene: TRBV20-1; abundance: .; d_gene: TRBD2; j_gene: TRBJ2-5; CDR3nt: TGCAGTGCAGGGACTAGCGGGGGGCCGGGTCGGAAGACCCAGTACTTC; CDR3aa: CSAGTSGGPGRKTQYF
v_gene: TRBV27; abundance: .; d_gene: TRBD1; j_gene: TRBJ1-5; CDR3nt: TGTGCCAGCAGTTTCGGACAGGCCGTACAGCCCCAGCATTTT; CDR3aa: CASSFGQAVQPQHF
v_gene: TRBV6-5; abundance: .; d_gene: .; j_gene: TRBJ2-5; CDR3nt: TGTGCCAGCAGTTACTCAGGGAGCAGGAGAACATTCCAAGAGACCCAGTACTTC; CDR3aa: CASSYSGSRRTFQETQYF
v_gene: TRBV20-1; abundance: .; d_gene: TRBD2; j_gene: TRBJ2-1; CDR3nt: TGCAGTGCTAGTATACTAGCGGGGGGGCAAGTTGGCTACGAGCAGTTCTTC; CDR3aa: CSASILAGGQVGYEQFF
v_gene: TRBV20-1; abundance: .; d_gene: .; j_gene: TRBJ2-3; CDR3nt: TGCAGTGCTAGACTGCAGGGGAGGGCTAGCACAGATACGCAGTATTTT; CDR3aa: CSARLQGRASTDTQYF
v_gene: TRBV29-1; abundance: few; d_gene: .; j_gene: TRBJ2-3; CDR3nt: TGCAGCGTTGACGGCCTGATCGCAGATACGCAGTATTTT; CDR3aa: CSVDGLIADTQYF
v_gene: TRBV27; abundance: once; d_gene: .; j_gene: TRBJ1-1; CDR3nt: TGTGCCAGCAGTTCCCAAGAGTGGAACACTGAAGCTTTCTTT; CDR3aa: CASSSQEWNTEAFF
v_gene: TRBV12-5; abundance: many; d_gene: TRBD2; j_gene: TRBJ2-3; CDR3nt: TGTGCTAGTGGCTACCCCCCGGGACTAGCGATGGATACGCAGTATTTT; CDR3aa: CASGYPPGLAMDTQYF
v_gene: TRBV2; abundance: .; d_gene: .; j_gene: TRBJ1-3; CDR3nt: TGTGCCAGCAGCGCGGGTTTCTCTGGAAACACCATATATTTT; CDR3aa: CASSAGFSGNTIYF
v_gene: TRBV29-1; abundance: .; d_gene: TRBD2; j_gene: TRBJ2-3; CDR3nt: TGCAGCGTCTTGGGACTAGCGAAGAGTTCAGATACGCAGTATTTT; CDR3aa: CSVLGLAKSSDTQYF
v_gene: TRBV14; abundance: many; d_gene: .; j_gene: TRBJ2-3; CDR3nt: TGTGCCAGCAGCCAAGATATTAGTGGAGCAGATACGCAGTATTTT; CDR3aa: CASSQDISGADTQYF
v_gene: TRBV7-7; abundance: .; d_gene: .; j_gene: TRBJ2-3; CDR3nt: TGTGCTAGCAGCTTAGAAGGCACCCTGGGAGATACGCAGTATTTT; CDR3aa: CASSLEGTLGDTQYF
v_gene: TRBV6-5; abundance: few; d_gene: .; j_gene: TRBJ1-1; CDR3nt: TGTGCCAGCAGTTACTCAACAGCGCCTTTTGGCACTGAAGCTTTCTTT; CDR3aa: CASSYSTAPFGTEAFF
v_gene: TRBV12-5; abundance: few; d_gene: .; j_gene: TRBJ1-4; CDR3nt: TGTGCTAGTGGTTTGGGGAGGACAGCAGAAAAACTGTTTTTT; CDR3aa: CASGLGRTAEKLFF
v_gene: TRBV7-9; abundance: .; d_gene: TRBD1; j_gene: TRBJ1-4; CDR3nt: TGTGCCAGCAGCAAGACAGGGGTTAACGAAAAACTGTTTTTT; CDR3aa: CASSKTGVNEKLFF
v_gene: TRBV7-9; abundance: .; d_gene: TRBD2; j_gene: TRBJ2-2; CDR3nt: TGTGCCAGCAAACGAACTAGCGGGGCCCTCAACACCGGGGAGCTGTTTTTT; CDR3aa: CASKRTSGALNTGELFF
v_gene: TRBV4-1; abundance: .; d_gene: TRBD2; j_gene: TRBJ2-7; CDR3nt: TGCGCCAGCAGCCAAGAGACTAGCGGGAGAGTGATCCACGAGCAGTACTTC; CDR3aa: CASSQETSGRVIHEQYF
v_gene: TRBV6-1; abundance: .; d_gene: .; j_gene: TRBJ2-1; CDR3nt: TGTGCCAGCAGTGAAGCGCGGTATGAGCAGTTCTTC; CDR3aa: CASSEARYEQFF
v_gene: TRBV10-3; abundance: .; d_gene: TRBD1; j_gene: TRBJ2-7; CDR3nt: TGTGCCATTAGTGAGGGGGCCGGGACGCTCTACGGGCAGTACTTC; CDR3aa: CAISEGAGTLYGQYF
v_gene: TRBV6-1; abundance: .; d_gene: TRBD1; j_gene: TRBJ1-5; CDR3nt: TGTGCCAGCAGTGAAACGGCCCCTTCAGGGGGTCAGCCCCAGCATTTT; CDR3aa: CASSETAPSGGQPQHF